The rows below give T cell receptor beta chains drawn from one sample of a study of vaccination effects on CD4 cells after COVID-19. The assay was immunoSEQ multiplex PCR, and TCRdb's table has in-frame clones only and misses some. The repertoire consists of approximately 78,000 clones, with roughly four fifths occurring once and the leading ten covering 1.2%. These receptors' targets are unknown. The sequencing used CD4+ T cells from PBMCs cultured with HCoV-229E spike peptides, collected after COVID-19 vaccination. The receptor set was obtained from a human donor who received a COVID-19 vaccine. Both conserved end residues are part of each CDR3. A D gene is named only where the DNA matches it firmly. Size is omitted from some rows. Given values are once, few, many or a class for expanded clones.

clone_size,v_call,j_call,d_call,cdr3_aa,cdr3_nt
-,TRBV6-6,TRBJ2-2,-,CASTGLSNTGELFF,TGTGCCAGCACTGGCCTGTCGAACACCGGGGAGCTGTTTTTT
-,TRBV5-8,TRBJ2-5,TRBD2,CASPGRPGGPPTQETQYF,TGTGCCAGCCCTGGCCGGCCGGGGGGTCCACCAACTCAAGAGACCCAGTACTTC
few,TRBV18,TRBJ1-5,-,CASSPLPGDNQPQHF,TGTGCCAGCTCACCCCTCCCAGGTGACAATCAGCCCCAGCATTTT
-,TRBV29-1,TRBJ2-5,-,CSVERDGTQYF,TGCAGCGTTGAGAGGGACGGGACCCAGTACTTC
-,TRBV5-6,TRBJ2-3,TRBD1,CASSSDPGQGTDTQYF,TGTGCCAGCAGCTCGGACCCGGGACAGGGCACAGATACGCAGTATTTT
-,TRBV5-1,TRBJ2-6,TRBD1,CASSQTGGAPSGANVLTF,TGCGCCAGCAGCCAGACAGGGGGCGCGCCCTCTGGGGCCAACGTCCTGACTTTC
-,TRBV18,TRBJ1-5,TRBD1,CASSAGQGVNQPQHF,TGTGCCAGCTCGGCGGGACAGGGAGTCAATCAGCCCCAGCATTTT
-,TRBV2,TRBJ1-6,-,CASSETGLQSPLHF,TGTGCCAGCAGTGAAACAGGGTTACAATCACCCCTCCACTTT
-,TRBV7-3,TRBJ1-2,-,CASSRDGTDYGYTF,TGTGCCAGCAGCCGAGACGGGACGGATTATGGCTACACCTTC
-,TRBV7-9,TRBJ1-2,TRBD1,CASSLVRQGGENYGYTF,TGTGCCAGCAGCTTAGTTCGACAGGGGGGAGAAAACTATGGCTACACCTTC
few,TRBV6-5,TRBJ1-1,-,CASSYGAGRSTEAFF,TGTGCCAGCAGTTACGGCGCAGGGAGGAGCACTGAAGCTTTCTTT
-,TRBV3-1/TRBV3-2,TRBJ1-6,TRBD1,CASSPQGLYNSPLHF,TGTGCCAGCAGCCCACAGGGGTTGTATAATTCACCCCTCCACTTT
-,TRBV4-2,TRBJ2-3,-,CASSREWGGLTDTQYF,TGTGCCAGCAGCCGAGAATGGGGGGGCTTAACAGATACGCAGTATTTT
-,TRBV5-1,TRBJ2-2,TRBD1,CASSPGDRGPNTGELFF,TGCGCCAGCAGCCCCGGGGACAGGGGGCCGAACACCGGGGAGCTGTTTTTT
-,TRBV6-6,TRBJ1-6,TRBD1,CASSYLETGATPLHF,TGTGCCAGCAGTTACCTGGAGACAGGGGCGACACCCCTCCACTTT
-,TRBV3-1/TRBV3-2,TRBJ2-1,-,CASSHSGARSGNEQFF,TGTGCCAGCAGCCACTCCGGGGCCCGGTCAGGGAATGAGCAGTTCTTC
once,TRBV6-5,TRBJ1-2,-,CASSYNDEGVGYTF,TGTGCCAGCAGTTACAATGACGAAGGAGTTGGCTACACCTTC
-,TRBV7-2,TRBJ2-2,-,CASSSQISNTGELFF,TGTGCCAGCAGCTCACAGATCTCGAACACCGGGGAGCTGTTTTTT
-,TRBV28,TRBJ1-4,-,CATMAGKQEKLFF,TGTGCCACTATGGCAGGGAAGCAAGAAAAACTGTTTTTT
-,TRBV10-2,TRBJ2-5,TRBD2,CASSSTSGYQETQYF,TGCGCCAGCTCCTCGACTAGCGGGTACCAAGAGACCCAGTACTTC
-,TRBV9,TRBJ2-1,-,CASSTRGGSYNEQFF,TGTGCCAGCAGCACCAGGGGTGGCTCCTACAATGAGCAGTTCTTC
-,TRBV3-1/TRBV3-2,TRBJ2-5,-,CASSGYGETQYF,TGTGCCAGCAGCGGTTACGGAGAGACCCAGTACTTC
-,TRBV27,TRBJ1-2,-,CASRKNRVEDYGYTF,TGTGCCAGCCGCAAAAACAGGGTAGAGGACTATGGCTACACCTTC
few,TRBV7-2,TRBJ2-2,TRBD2,CASSLATSGGAGELFF,TGTGCCAGCAGCTTAGCGACGAGCGGGGGGGCAGGGGAGCTGTTTTTT
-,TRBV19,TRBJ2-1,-,CASSSRLARYNEQFF,TGTGCCAGTAGTTCCCGGCTAGCGCGTTACAATGAGCAGTTCTTC
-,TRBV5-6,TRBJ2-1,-,CASSLVSTAGSSYNEQFF,TGTGCCAGCAGCTTGGTATCTACTGCGGGGAGCTCCTACAATGAGCAGTTCTTC
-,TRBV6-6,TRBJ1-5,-,CASSYQTVSNQPQHF,TGTGCCAGCAGTTATCAGACAGTTAGCAATCAGCCCCAGCATTTT
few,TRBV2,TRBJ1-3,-,CASSQNRAGNTIYF,TGTGCCAGCAGTCAAAATCGAGCTGGAAACACCATATATTTT
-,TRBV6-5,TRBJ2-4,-,CASIEQGSKNIQYF,TGTGCCAGCATCGAACAGGGTTCCAAAAACATTCAGTACTTC
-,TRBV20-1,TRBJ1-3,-,CSASRGISGNTIYF,TGCAGTGCTAGTAGGGGCATCTCTGGAAACACCATATATTTT
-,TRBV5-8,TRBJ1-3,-,CASSYGVLSGNTIYF,TGTGCCAGCAGTTATGGGGTTCTCTCTGGAAACACCATATATTTT
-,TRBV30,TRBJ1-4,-,CAWSAPGVNEKLFF,TGTGCCTGGAGTGCCCCAGGGGTTAATGAAAAACTGTTTTTT
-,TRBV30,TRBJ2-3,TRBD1,CAWSPPGQGVGDTQYF,TGTGCCTGGAGTCCTCCGGGACAGGGGGTCGGAGATACGCAGTATTTT
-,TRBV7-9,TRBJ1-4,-,CASSRENEKLFF,TGTGCCAGCAGCAGGGAAAATGAAAAACTGTTTTTT
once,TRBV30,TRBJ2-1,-,CAWSGFGVGEQFF,TGTGCCTGGTCCGGGTTCGGGGTCGGTGAGCAGTTCTTC
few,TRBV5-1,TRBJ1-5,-,CASSPSDTLNQPQHF,TGCGCCAGCAGCCCCAGCGACACCCTCAATCAGCCCCAGCATTTT
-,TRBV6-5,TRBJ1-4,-,CASSLGRANEKLFF,TGTGCCAGCAGCTTAGGGCGGGCTAATGAAAAACTGTTTTTT
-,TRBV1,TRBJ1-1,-,CTSSQDTGNTEAFF,TGCACCAGCAGCCAAGATACCGGGAACACTGAAGCTTTCTTT
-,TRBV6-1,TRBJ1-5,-,CASSEALQGMASNQPQHF,TGTGCCAGCAGTGAAGCGCTTCAGGGGATGGCAAGCAATCAGCCCCAGCATTTT
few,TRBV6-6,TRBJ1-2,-,CASSSTTRRDGYTF,TGTGCCAGCAGTTCGACGACACGTCGGGATGGCTACACCTTC
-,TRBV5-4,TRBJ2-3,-,CASSWAGTDTQYF,TGTGCCAGCAGCTGGGCAGGGACAGATACGCAGTATTTT
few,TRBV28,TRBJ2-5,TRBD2,CASRYPGGRETQYF,TGTGCCAGCAGGTACCCGGGGGGGCGAGAGACCCAGTACTTC
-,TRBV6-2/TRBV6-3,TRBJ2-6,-,CASSLPAGVGSGANVLTF,TGTGCCAGCAGTTTACCGGCCGGGGTGGGCTCTGGGGCCAACGTCCTGACTTTC
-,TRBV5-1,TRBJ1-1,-,CASSADILNTEAFF,TGCGCCAGCAGCGCTGACATCCTGAACACTGAAGCTTTCTTT
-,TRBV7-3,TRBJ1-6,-,CASSLVGNYNSPLHF,TGTGCCAGCAGCTTAGTCGGGAACTATAATTCACCCCTCCACTTT
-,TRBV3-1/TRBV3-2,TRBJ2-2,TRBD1,CASSRDRGFGELFF,TGTGCCAGCAGCCGGGACAGGGGTTTCGGGGAGCTGTTTTTT
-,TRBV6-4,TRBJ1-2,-,CASSERPGDGYGYTF,TGTGCCAGCAGTGAGCGACCGGGGGATGGCTATGGCTACACCTTC
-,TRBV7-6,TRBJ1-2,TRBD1,CASSPTPPGQGNGYTF,TGTGCCAGCAGCCCGACCCCCCCGGGACAGGGGAATGGCTACACCTTC
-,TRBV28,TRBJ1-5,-,CASSLIRGGQPQHF,TGTGCCAGCAGTTTAATACGGGGCGGTCAGCCCCAGCATTTT
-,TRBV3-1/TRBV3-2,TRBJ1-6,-,CASSQVTGQYNSPLHF,TGTGCCAGCAGCCAAGTTACGGGACAATATAATTCACCCCTCCACTTT
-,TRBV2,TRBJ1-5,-,CASSEARDQPQHF,TGTGCCAGCAGTGAAGCGCGAGATCAGCCCCAGCATTTT
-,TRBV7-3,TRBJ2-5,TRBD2,CASSLGALAGGRETQYF,TGTGCCAGCAGCTTAGGGGCACTAGCGGGGGGGCGAGAGACCCAGTACTTC
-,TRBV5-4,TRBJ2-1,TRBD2,CASSSGTSGNNEQFF,TGTGCCAGCAGCTCCGGGACTAGCGGGAACAATGAGCAGTTCTTC
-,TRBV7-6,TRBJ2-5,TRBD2,CASSLDSLTSGQETQYF,TGTGCCAGCAGCTTAGATTCACTGACTAGCGGCCAAGAGACCCAGTACTTC
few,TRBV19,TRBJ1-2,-,CASNGRPGYTF,TGTGCCAGTAACGGACGGCCTGGCTACACCTTC